The 29 T cell receptor beta chains listed next were all sequenced from one sample in a study of shared clonotypes between healthy human individuals. Some clones are missing from TCRdb's copy, which holds only in-frame ones; the method was immunoSEQ multiplex PCR. The sample has nearly 500,000 clones, around 80% seen once. Sequences were obtained from PBMCs. The receptors come from a middle-aged woman in good health. Some clones in this sample may be carry-over from other donors' samples.

The chain uses TRBV5-1 and TRBJ2-1; D is unresolved. Germline V gene lookup returns CDR1 SGHRS and CDR2 YFSETQ. This CDR3 spans 13 amino acids. The ends were cut back, 0 bases at V and 6 bases at J, with 7 bases in the middle. The CDR3 DNA reads as TGCGCCAGCAGCTTGGCACAGTCCAATGAGCAGTTCTTC. Translating it yields CASSLAQSNEQFF.

This clone was seen at least ten times. V is TRBV28 and J is TRBJ2-1; D is unclear. The V gene's germline CDR1 is MDHEN and CDR2 SYDVKM. V dropped 5 bases and J dropped 6 bases, with 20 bases sitting between them. This CDR3 region has 16 residues. CDR3 amino acids: CASSRHISIGLNEQFF. The CDR3 DNA reads as TGTGCCAGCAGTCGACACATTTCAATCGGCCTCAATGAGCAGTTCTTC.

This clone has more than one count but fewer than ten. The V gene is TRBV30, the J gene TRBJ2-2, with a tentative D call TRBD1 (6 bases). CDR3 length: 13 amino acids. The germline V gene has CDR1 GTSNPN and CDR2 SVGIG (reference sequence). V shed 5 bases and J shed 7 bases, with 14 bases lying between them. The DNA of the CDR3 is TGTGCCTGGGGACAGAGGGTTGACGGGGAGCTGTTTTTT. Encoded protein: CAWGQRVDGELFF.

The rearrangement joins TRBV25-1 to TRBJ1-1, with TRBD1 as a possible D gene (6 bases). The length of the CDR3 is 16 residues. Germline-derived CDR1 and CDR2 are MGHDK and SYGVNS. The V end lost 1 base, the J end lost 3 bases, and 15 bases lay between the germline ends. DNA for the CDR3: TGTGCCAGCAGTGAATTAGGGGGTACGGGGGACACTGAAGCTTTCTTT. Protein sequence: CASSELGGTGDTEAFF.

The sample holds a few counts of this clone. V usage is TRBV7-2 and J usage is TRBJ2-2, with 8 bases aligning to TRBD1. From germline, CDR1 is SGHTA and CDR2 FQGNSA. The CDR3 extends over 17 amino acids. Unmatched junction bases numbered 11, after V lost 5 bases and J lost 3 bases. This CDR3 reads CASSVDRARIDTGELFF. CDR3 coding DNA: TGTGCCAGCAGCGTGGACAGGGCTCGGATCGACACCGGGGAGCTGTTTTTT.

The chain carries TRBV11-2 and TRBJ2-7; 15 nucleotides align to TRBD2. Germline values: CDR1 SGHAT, CDR2 FQNNGV. CDR3 length: 17 residues. V lost 3 bases to trimming and J lost 1 base; unmatched junction nucleotides: 4. CDR3 sequence: CASSFGLAGGVSYEQYF. The CDR3, as DNA: TGTGCCAGCAGCTTCGGACTAGCGGGAGGGGTATCCTACGAGCAGTACTTC.

The rearrangement uses TRBV15 and TRBJ2-7, with TRBD1 matching over 7 bases. Trimming at V came to 0 bases and at J to 9 bases, leaving 14 bases not matched to a gene. This CDR3 is built from 16 residues. CDR1 is LNHNV and CDR2 is YYDKDF in the germline V gene (reference sequence). The CDR3 region has the DNA TGTGCCACCAGCAGAGATCAAGGGACAGCGAGCGACGGGCAGTACTTC. Translating it yields CATSRDQGTASDGQYF.

The chain carries TRBV28 and TRBJ1-1; the D gene is possibly TRBD1 (6 bases). V dropped 7 bases and J dropped 3 bases, with 24 bases sitting between them. The CDR3 loop spans 17 amino acids. Germline CDR1 reads MDHEN; CDR2 reads SYDVKM. The chain's CDR3 is CASIVGSVGGDDTEAFF. For the CDR3, the DNA is TGTGCCAGCATAGTGGGATCTGTGGGGGGCGACGACACTGAAGCTTTCTTT.

This chain joins TRBV27 and TRBJ2-5; 9 positions match TRBD2. CDR3 length equals 14 residues. CDR1 is MNHEY and CDR2 is SMNVEV in the germline V gene (reference sequence). After removal of 5 bases from V and 1 base from J, the junction contained 2 bases not matched to a gene. The DNA for the CDR3 is TGTGCCAGCAGTCGACTAGCGGTCCAAGAGACCCAGTACTTC. The encoded protein is CASSRLAVQETQYF.

The chain uses TRBV7-2 and TRBJ1-1, with unresolved D. V was pared by 5 bases and J by 6 bases, with 19 bases between. The CDR3 spans 15 residues. Germline CDR1 is SGHTA and CDR2 is FQGNSA. DNA of the CDR3: TGTGCCAGCAGCCCTTCTTCCGGGTTAAGGTCTGAAGCTTTCTTT. Translated, it gives CASSPSSGLRSEAFF.

This rearrangement joins TRBV25-1 to TRBJ1-2; 8 bases match TRBD1. The CDR3 runs 15 residues. Germline V gene sequence: CDR1 MGHDK, CDR2 SYGVNS. Germline trimming cut 1 base from V and 4 bases from J; bases unmatched to any gene: 5. The CDR3 nucleotides are TGTGCCAGCAGTGAATCGCCAGGGGGCCCCTATGGCTACACCTTC. Protein: CASSESPGGPYGYTF.

The genes are TRBV28 and TRBJ1-5; tentatively, D is TRBD1 (6 bases). Germline assignment: CDR1 MDHEN and CDR2 SYDVKM. CDR3 size: 16 residues. V was shortened by 6 bases and J by 0 bases, with 15 bases between the two germline ends. CDR3 in amino acids: CASRLDRSYSNQPQHF. In DNA form, the CDR3 reads TGTGCCAGCAGATTAGACAGGAGTTATAGCAATCAGCCCCAGCATTTT.

CDR3 region: CASSFSRDTEAFF. The DNA of the CDR3 is TGTGCCAGCAGCTTTTCCAGAGACACTGAAGCTTTCTTT. This rearrangement joins TRBV11-3 to TRBJ1-1; D unclear. V dropped 3 bases and J dropped 3 bases, with 8 bases sitting between them. Germline CDR1 is SGHNT and CDR2 is YENEEA. The CDR3 loop spans 13 amino acids.

The chain recombines TRBV5-1 with TRBJ1-4; perhaps TRBD1 as D (5 bases). Trimming took 4 bases from V and 5 from J, leaving 12 bases between them. The CDR3 has 14 amino acids. Germline-derived CDR1 and CDR2 are SGHRS and YFSETQ. The CDR3 region is CASSPGTENEKLFF. As DNA, the CDR3 is TGCGCCAGCAGCCCCGGGACGGAAAATGAAAAACTGTTTTTT.

CDR3 DNA: TGTGCCAGCAGCCGACCTTCCGACCAGACAGGTGCTAACTATGGCTACACCTTC. Translating it yields CASSRPSDQTGANYGYTF. The rearrangement uses TRBV7-9 and TRBJ1-2; perhaps TRBD1 as D (6 bases). Trimming pared 5 bases from V and 0 bases from J, leaving 22 bases between. The CDR3 totals 18 residues. In germline, CDR1 is SEHNR, CDR2 FQNEAQ (reference sequence).

This rearrangement joins TRBV11-2 to TRBJ2-1; TRBD1 might be the D (5 bases). Trimming stripped 0 bases from V and 7 bases from J, with 10 bases between. Germline assignment: CDR1 SGHAT and CDR2 FQNNGV. The CDR3 sequence is 14 residues long. The CDR3: CASSLDPGMNEQFF. The DNA for the CDR3 is TGTGCCAGCAGCTTAGATCCAGGGATGAATGAGCAGTTCTTC. The full variable domain, with the rest looked up from reference TRBV11-2 and TRBJ2-1, is EAGVAQSPRYKIIEKRQSVAFWCNPISGHATLYWYQQILGQGPKLLIQFQNNGVVDDSQLPKDRFSAERLKGVDSTLKIQPAKLEDSAVYLCASSLDPGMNEQFFGPGTRLTVL.

Notes on this clone: The sample has other DNA sequences that encode this CDR3 too. V is TRBV18 and J is TRBJ1-5; D perhaps matches TRBD1 (6 bases). The V gene's germline CDR1 is KGHSH and CDR2 LQKENI. The V end was cut by 3 bases, the J end by 10 bases, with 19 bases between. CDR3 size: 15 residues. The CDR3 DNA reads TGTGCCAGCTCACCGAACCGGGGGGCGGAACAACCCCAGCATTTT. Its translation is CASSPNRGAEQPQHF.

This chain uses TRBV27 with TRBJ1-2, with D maybe TRBD1 (5 bases). This CDR3 comprises 18 residues. CDR1 is MNHEY and CDR2 is SMNVEV in the germline V gene (reference sequence). The V end lost 5 bases, the J end lost 0 bases, and 22 bases lay between the germline ends. CDR3 sequence: CASSINPGAGRANYGYTF. In nucleotides, the CDR3 is TGTGCCAGCAGTATCAATCCAGGAGCGGGCAGGGCTAACTATGGCTACACCTTC.

The rearrangement links TRBV7-2 to TRBJ1-5, with D perhaps TRBD1 (6 bases). Germline V gene data show CDR1 as SGHTA and CDR2 as FQGNSA. Trimming took 4 bases from V and 6 from J, leaving 13 bases between them. CDR3 length: 14 residues. Here the CDR3 reads CASSSDRGGQPQHF. The CDR3 DNA reads as TGTGCCAGCAGCTCGGACAGAGGGGGTCAGCCCCAGCATTTT.

This chain uses TRBV28 with TRBJ2-7; TRBD1 aligns across 7 bases. Trimming took 3 bases from V and 5 from J; bases not matched to a gene: 10. This CDR3 has 15 amino acids. Germline CDR1 is MDHEN and CDR2 is SYDVKM. The CDR3 sequence is CASSLGDRVTHEQYF. As DNA, the CDR3 is TGTGCCAGCAGTTTGGGAGACAGGGTAACCCACGAGCAGTACTTC.

The V call is TRBV27, the J call TRBJ2-5; D is possibly TRBD2 (7 bases). The CDR3 extends over 15 amino acids. CDR1 and CDR2 from the germline V gene are MNHEY and SMNVEV (reference sequence). Deletions cut 6 bases from V and 4 bases from J, with 18 bases between. The CDR3 region has the DNA TGTGCCAGCAGACCCCCGACGGGGGGCAGAGAGACCCAGTACTTC. Translated, it gives CASRPPTGGRETQYF.

Ten or more counts support this clone. V gene TRBV18 combines with J gene TRBJ2-5, with D possibly TRBD1 on 5 matching bases. Trimming stripped 1 base from V and 4 bases from J, with 10 bases between. The CDR3 has 14 amino acids. Germline V CDR1 and CDR2: KGHSH, LQKENI. The CDR3 region has the DNA TGTGCCAGCTCACCACGTCCAGGGCCAGAGACCCAGTACTTC. Translation: CASSPRPGPETQYF.

The chain links TRBV7-9 to TRBJ2-3; 10 positions match TRBD2. There are 18 residues in the CDR3. V lost 3 bases and J lost 5; bases outside the gene matches: 14. CDR1 and CDR2 (germline): SEHNR, FQNEAQ (reference sequence). CDR3: CASSFSPSGSRMIDTQYF. Here the CDR3 DNA reads TGTGCCAGCAGCTTCTCGCCTAGCGGGAGTCGGATGATAGATACGCAGTATTTT.

The chain has TRBV5-8 and TRBJ1-5; D is unresolved. This CDR3 region has 13 residues. Trimming cost V 2 bases and J 3 bases, with 6 bases left between them. CDR1 is SGHTS, CDR2 YDEGEE, per germline. The DNA for the CDR3 is TGTGCCAGCAGCTTTGGGCTCAATCAGCCCCAGCATTTT. This encodes CASSFGLNQPQHF.

The chain joins TRBV5-1 to TRBJ2-6, with D possibly matching TRBD2 (6 bases). From germline, CDR1 is SGHRS and CDR2 YFSETQ. V lost 4 bases to trimming and J lost 0 bases, with 11 bases between them. This CDR3 spans 16 amino acids. The CDR3 DNA is TGCGCCAGCAGCCCGGAGGGGAACTCTGGGGCCAACGTCCTGACTTTC. Translating it yields CASSPEGNSGANVLTF.

To note about this clone: This CDR3 is also generated by other DNA sequences in the sample. The V and J genes are TRBV2 and TRBJ1-2; D is uncertain. V was shortened by 1 base and J by 2 bases, with 5 bases between the two germline ends. CDR3 length: 13 residues. In germline, CDR1 is SNHLY, CDR2 FYNNEI. The CDR3 DNA reads as TGTGCCAGCAGTGAAGGGGGAAACTATGGCTACACCTTC. Translation: CASSEGGNYGYTF.

CDR3 region: CASSQAGLAGAETQYF. Written as DNA, the CDR3 is TGCGCCAGCAGCCAAGCGGGACTAGCGGGAGCAGAGACCCAGTACTTC. The rearrangement joins TRBV4-1 to TRBJ2-5, with TRBD2 matching over 14 bases. V shed 1 base, J shed 4 bases, and the junction held 2 bases outside the gene matches. The germline CDR1 and CDR2 sequences are MGHRA and YSYEKL. The CDR3 contains 16 residues.

The rearrangement uses TRBV7-9 and TRBJ1-1; no definite D call. Germline assignment: CDR1 SEHNR and CDR2 FQNEAQ (reference sequence). The CDR3 loop spans 13 amino acids. Trimming left V 5 bases short and J 0 bases short, with 7 bases between. The CDR3 protein is CASSRTVNTEAFF. The CDR3 nucleotides read TGTGCCAGCAGCAGAACAGTGAACACTGAAGCTTTCTTT.

The chain has TRBV5-4 and TRBJ2-2; 11 bases are shared with TRBD2. CDR1 and CDR2 (germline): SGHNT, YYREEE (reference sequence). The CDR3 length is 18 residues. Trimming removed 4 bases from V and 5 bases from J; junction bases left unmatched: 13. CDR3 sequence reads: CASSRGGISGRGTGELFF. The CDR3 nucleotides are TGTGCCAGCAGCCGAGGGGGAATTAGCGGGAGGGGAACCGGGGAGCTGTTTTTT. Variable domain in full (rest from reference TRBV5-4 and TRBJ2-2): ETGVTQSPTHLIKTRGQQVTLRCSSQSGHNTVSWYQQALGQGPQFIFQYYREEENGRGNFPPRFSGLQFPNYSSELNVNALELDDSALYLCASSRGGISGRGTGELFFGEGSRLTVL.